The rows below give T cell receptor beta chains drawn from one sample of a study of early T cells in non-severe SARS-CoV-2 infection. TCRdb processed the 5' RACE reads anew with MiXCR; each CDR3 protein has one entry. The sample gives around 98,000 distinct CDR3 sequences, about 10% of which show up once; approximately 5% is in the top ten. What was sequenced was whole blood. Receptor source: an adult who was a healthcare worker with PCR-confirmed SARS-CoV-2 infection or an uninfected control (not recorded which). The conserved cysteine and the conserved F or W are not part of the CDR3 here. Each record gives: V gene, CDR3 protein.

v_gene: TRBV18
CDR3aa: ASSPPLATDPYNEQF

v_gene: TRBV30
CDR3aa: AWSVTRDTQY

v_gene: TRBV6-5
CDR3aa: ASSYSRKANTGELF

v_gene: TRBV27
CDR3aa: ASSLILGVGTYEQY

v_gene: TRBV7-6
CDR3aa: ASSSIRNQPQH

v_gene: TRBV20-1
CDR3aa: SAGGPENTIY

v_gene: TRBV15
CDR3aa: ATSSGTSESYEQF

v_gene: TRBV7-7
CDR3aa: ASSWDRGGNNQPQH

v_gene: TRBV29-1
CDR3aa: SVEGDRIKNTEAF

v_gene: TRBV18
CDR3aa: ASSPDRGTGELF

v_gene: TRBV20-1
CDR3aa: SATGQKWEQY

v_gene: TRBV7-3
CDR3aa: ASRGQVEDTQY

v_gene: TRBV12-3/TRBV12-4
CDR3aa: ASSPPGGNSPLH

v_gene: TRBV6-6
CDR3aa: ASSPGPLLRGYT

v_gene: TRBV5-8
CDR3aa: ASSLRTGGRSEKLF

v_gene: TRBV28
CDR3aa: ASSLLRTGGYYGYT

v_gene: TRBV18
CDR3aa: ASSPAAFAIHEQF

v_gene: TRBV18
CDR3aa: ASSPSRVYGYT

v_gene: TRBV7-2
CDR3aa: ASSLIAGGNYGYT

v_gene: TRBV20-1
CDR3aa: SATGLAIVTYEQY

v_gene: TRBV7-6
CDR3aa: ASSFFRAGGYT

v_gene: TRBV4-1
CDR3aa: ASTPGGFAGDETQY

v_gene: TRBV4-1
CDR3aa: ASSQRAPTGEGEKLF

v_gene: TRBV4-1
CDR3aa: ASSQDRPNEKLF

v_gene: TRBV30
CDR3aa: AWSARGLQNTEAF

v_gene: TRBV11-2
CDR3aa: ASSLVPGRTYEQY